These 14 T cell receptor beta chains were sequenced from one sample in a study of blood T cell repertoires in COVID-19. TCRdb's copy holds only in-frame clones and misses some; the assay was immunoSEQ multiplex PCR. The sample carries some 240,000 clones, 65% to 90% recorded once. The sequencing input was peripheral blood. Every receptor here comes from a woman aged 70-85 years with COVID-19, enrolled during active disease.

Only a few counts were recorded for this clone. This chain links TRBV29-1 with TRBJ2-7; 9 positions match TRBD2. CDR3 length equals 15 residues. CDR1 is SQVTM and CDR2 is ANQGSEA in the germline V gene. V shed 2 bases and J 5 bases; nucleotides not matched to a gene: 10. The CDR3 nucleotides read TGCAGCGTTGAATTGCCCAGCGGGAGGATCGACGAGCAGTACTTC. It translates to CSVELPSGRIDEQYF.

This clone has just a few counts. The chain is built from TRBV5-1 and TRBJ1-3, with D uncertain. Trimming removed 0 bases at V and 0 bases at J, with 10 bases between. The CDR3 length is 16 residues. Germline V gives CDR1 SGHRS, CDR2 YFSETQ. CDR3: CASSLDERSSGNTIYF. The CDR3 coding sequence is TGCGCCAGCAGCTTGGACGAGAGGTCCTCTGGAAACACCATATATTTT.

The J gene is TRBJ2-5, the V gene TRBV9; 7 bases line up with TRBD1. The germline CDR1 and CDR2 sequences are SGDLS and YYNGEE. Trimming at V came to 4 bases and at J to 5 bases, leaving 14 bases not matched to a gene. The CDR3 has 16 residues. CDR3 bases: TGTGCCAGCAGCTCAAGTCAGGGGGATGGAAGGGAGACCCAGTACTTC. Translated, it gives CASSSSQGDGRETQYF.

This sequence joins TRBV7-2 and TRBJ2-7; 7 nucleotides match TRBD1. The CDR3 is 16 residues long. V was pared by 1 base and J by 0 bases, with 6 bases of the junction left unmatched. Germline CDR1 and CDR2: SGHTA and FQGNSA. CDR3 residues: CASSLVGGFPSYEQYF. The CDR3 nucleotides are TGTGCCAGCAGCTTAGTAGGGGGCTTTCCCTCCTACGAGCAGTACTTC.

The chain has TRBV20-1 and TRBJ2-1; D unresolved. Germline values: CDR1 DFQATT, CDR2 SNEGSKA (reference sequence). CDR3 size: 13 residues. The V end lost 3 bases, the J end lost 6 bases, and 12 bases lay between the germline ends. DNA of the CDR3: TGCAGTGCTAGTGCTAACTCCGTCAATGAGCAGTTCTTC. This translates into CSASANSVNEQFF.

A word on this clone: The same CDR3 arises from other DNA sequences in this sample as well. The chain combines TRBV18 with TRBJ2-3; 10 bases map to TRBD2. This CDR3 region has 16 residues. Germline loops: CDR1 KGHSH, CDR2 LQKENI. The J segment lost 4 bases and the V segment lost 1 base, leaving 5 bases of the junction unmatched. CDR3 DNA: TGTGCCAGCTCACCACTTCCTAGCGGGAGTGCAGATACGCAGTATTTT. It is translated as CASSPLPSGSADTQYF.

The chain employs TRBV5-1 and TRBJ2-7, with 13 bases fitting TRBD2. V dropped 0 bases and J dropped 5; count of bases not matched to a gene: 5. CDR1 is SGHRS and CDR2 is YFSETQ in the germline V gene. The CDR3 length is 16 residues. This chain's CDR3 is CASSLGVTSGRNEQYF. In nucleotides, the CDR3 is TGCGCCAGCAGCTTGGGGGTGACTAGCGGGAGGAACGAGCAGTACTTC.

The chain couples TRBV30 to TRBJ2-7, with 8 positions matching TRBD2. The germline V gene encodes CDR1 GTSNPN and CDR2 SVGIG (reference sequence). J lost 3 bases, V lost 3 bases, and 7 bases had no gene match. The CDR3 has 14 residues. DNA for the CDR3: TGTGCCTGGAGGGTCGGCAGCGGGAGCTACGAGCAGTACTTC. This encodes CAWRVGSGSYEQYF.

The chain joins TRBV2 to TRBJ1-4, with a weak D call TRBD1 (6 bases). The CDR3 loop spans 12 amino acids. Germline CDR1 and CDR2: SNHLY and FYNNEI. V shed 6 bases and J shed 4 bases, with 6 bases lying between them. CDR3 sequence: CASRQGNEKLFF. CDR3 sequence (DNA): TGTGCCAGCAGACAGGGTAATGAAAAACTGTTTTTT.

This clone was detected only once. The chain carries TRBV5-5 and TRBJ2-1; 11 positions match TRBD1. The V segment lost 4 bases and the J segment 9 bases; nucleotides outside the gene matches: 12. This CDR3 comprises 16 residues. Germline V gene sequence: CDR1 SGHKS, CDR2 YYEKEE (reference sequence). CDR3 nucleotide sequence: TGTGCCAGCAGCCCAGGTCGGGACAGGGGGAGGACTGAGCAGTTCTTC. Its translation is CASSPGRDRGRTEQFF.

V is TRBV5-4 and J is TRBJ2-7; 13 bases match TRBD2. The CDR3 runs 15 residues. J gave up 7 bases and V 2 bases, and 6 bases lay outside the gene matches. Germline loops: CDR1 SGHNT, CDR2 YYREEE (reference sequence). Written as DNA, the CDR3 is TGTGCCAGCAGCTTACTAGCGGGAGGGCCTAGGGAGCAGTACTTC. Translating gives CASSLLAGGPREQYF.

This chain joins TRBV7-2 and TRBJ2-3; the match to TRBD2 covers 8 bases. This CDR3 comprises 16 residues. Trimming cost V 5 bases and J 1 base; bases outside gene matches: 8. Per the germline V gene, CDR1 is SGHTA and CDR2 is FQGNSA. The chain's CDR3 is CASSPQAGAGTDTQYF. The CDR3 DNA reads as TGTGCCAGCAGCCCCCAAGCGGGAGCGGGCACAGATACGCAGTATTTT.

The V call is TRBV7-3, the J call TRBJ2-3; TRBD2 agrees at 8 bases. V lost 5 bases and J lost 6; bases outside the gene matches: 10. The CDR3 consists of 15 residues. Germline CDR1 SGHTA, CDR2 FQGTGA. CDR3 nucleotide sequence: TGTGCCAGCAGCCCCCCGACTAGCGTAGGGGATACGCAGTATTTT. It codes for CASSPPTSVGDTQYF. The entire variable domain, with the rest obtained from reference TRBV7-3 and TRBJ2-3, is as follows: GAGVSQTPSNKVTEKGKYVELRCDPISGHTALYWYRQSLGQGPEFLIYFQGTGAADDSGLPNDRFFAVRPEGSVSTLKIQRTERGDSAVYLCASSPPTSVGDTQYFGPGTRLTVL.

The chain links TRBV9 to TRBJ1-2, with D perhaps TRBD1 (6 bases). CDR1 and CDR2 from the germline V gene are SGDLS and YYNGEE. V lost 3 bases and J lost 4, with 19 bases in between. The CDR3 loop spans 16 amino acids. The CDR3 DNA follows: TGTGCCAGCAGCGCCGTCTCCCGCGGGGGCATCTATGGCTACACCTTC. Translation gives CASSAVSRGGIYGYTF.